One and the same sample provided the 4 T cell receptor beta chains below, sequenced in a study of cytomegalovirus exposure and HLA in healthy donors. PCR amplification relied on 60 Vbeta primers (plus 13 Jbeta primers). Using immunoSEQ multiplex PCR, the repertoire was profiled, and TCRdb retains in-frame clones only, with some absent. The data contain around 110,000 clones, 75% to 85% of them singletons. The sequenced sample consisted of PBMCs. These receptor sequences come from a woman aged 18-29 years in good health and CMV-seropositive.

The V and J genes are TRBV6-6 and TRBJ2-6, with D possibly matching TRBD2 (6 bases). Trimming removed 5 bases at V and 2 bases at J, with 13 bases between. The germline CDR1 and CDR2 sequences are MNHNY and SVGAGI (reference sequence). The CDR3 length is 16 residues. CDR3 loop: CASSHAAGPGANVLTF. The CDR3 DNA follows: TGTGCCAGCAGTCATGCGGCGGGACCTGGGGCCAACGTCCTGACTTTC.

The chain has TRBV27 and TRBJ1-5; no firm D call. V was cut by 8 bases and J by 3 bases, with 5 bases left in between. The CDR3 length is 11 residues. Germline CDR1 is MNHEY and CDR2 is SMNVEV (reference sequence). CDR3: CASADNQPQHF. The CDR3 DNA reads as TGTGCCAGCGCGGACAATCAGCCCCAGCATTTT.

This clone appeared a single time. The chain employs TRBV5-6 and TRBJ2-2; D possibly corresponds to TRBD1 (5 bases). This CDR3 comprises 15 residues. V was pared by 0 bases and J by 0 bases, with 6 bases between. Germline CDR1 reads SGHDT; CDR2 reads YYEEEE. The CDR3 region has the DNA TGTGCCAGCAGCTTGGCAGGGACGAACACCGGGGAGCTGTTTTTT. As protein: CASSLAGTNTGELFF.

The rearrangement uses TRBV19 and TRBJ2-7; a possible D gene is TRBD2 (6 bases). V was trimmed by 3 bases and J by 1 base, leaving 7 bases between them. This CDR3 has 13 residues. Germline loops: CDR1 LNHDA, CDR2 SQIVND (reference sequence). The CDR3 reads CASSMAGSYEQYF. CDR3 DNA sequence: TGTGCCAGTAGTATGGCGGGATCCTACGAGCAGTACTTC.